This T cell receptor beta chain was recorded in a study of T cells in Graves' hyperthyroidism and ophthalmopathy. Patients were excluded because of uncontrolled infection, other autoimmune disease, pregnancy or lactation. Diagnostic decisions used clinical symptoms, serum thyroxine and TRAb, thyroid ultrasound and orbital computed tomography. This CDR3 has 15 residues. Trimming left V 0 bases short and J 2 bases short, with 11 bases between. Germline V gives CDR1 ENHRY, CDR2 SYGVKD. Whole-study findings and limits: Model-based prediction identified ophthalmopathy a median around 6.5 months prior to its onset.

RNA transcripts provided the source from which TCR beta CDR3 regions were amplified. First-round RT-PCR targeting the TCR CDR3 was performed with the HTBI primer set. Via MiXCR, TCRdb re-called the multiplex PCR reads, giving one row per CDR3 protein. Of approximately 200,000 distinct CDR3 sequences listed, around 18% are singletons. This clonotype was detected ten times or more. Its antigen is as yet unknown. This sequence originates from a man aged 40-50 years with Graves' hyperthyroidism. The chain uses TRBV10-3 and TRBJ2-7; TRBD1 might be the D (6 bases). Sequencing input: blood. CDR3 in DNA: TGTGCCATCAGTGAGTCGAGGAAGGGGGCCTACGAGCAGTACTTC. Residues: CAISESRKGAYEQYF.